This T cell receptor (beta chain) was sequenced for a study of blood T cell repertoires in COVID-19. V dropped 5 bases and J dropped 0 bases, with 14 bases sitting between them. From germline, CDR1 is MNHNS and CDR2 SASEGT. The CDR3 spans 15 residues. In its sample, this clone was seen once. Produced via immunoSEQ multiplex PCR; TCRdb's table is partial and in-frame only. Seen here are 83,000 or so clones, 77% observed once, and the top ten hold approximately 10%. The chain recombines TRBV6-1 with TRBJ2-7, with a possible D match to TRBD2 (6 bases). This receptor was obtained from a woman aged 80 or over with acute or convalescent COVID-19. The sample comprised peripheral blood. The CDR3: CASSSGGGYSYEQYF. CDR3 coding DNA: TGTGCCAGCAGTTCGGGCGGAGGGTACTCCTACGAGCAGTACTTC.